This T cell receptor beta chain was captured by sequencing in a study of T cell repertoires in aging, cancer and after chemotherapy. Multiplex touch-down PCR with TRB-A/B primers amplified rearranged V-D-J TRB sequences. TCRdb re-analysed the multiplex PCR reads in MiXCR, keeping a single row per CDR3 protein. The sample shows around 13,000 distinct CDR3 sequences, 21% of them seen only once. TCR beta rearrangements were amplified from peripheral blood genomic DNA. Study-level findings and limits: Compared with age-matched healthy donors, untreated hematological or solid cancer patients showed higher blood TCR clonality.

CDR1 is MNHEY, CDR2 SMNVEV, per germline (reference sequence). The V segment lost 4 bases and the J segment 3 bases; nucleotides outside the gene matches: 7. This CDR3 spans 17 amino acids. On this clonotype: The antigen is not known.

This chain links TRBV27 with TRBJ1-3; 12 positions agree with TRBD1. The TCR was taken from a human donor in good health. Input material: blood. CDR3 loop: CASSSAGTGGFGNTIYF. The CDR3 coding sequence is TGTGCCAGCAGTTCAGCCGGGACAGGGGGCTTTGGAAACACCATATATTTT.